The clone carrying this T cell receptor (beta chain) was picked up one time. No antigen is known for it. Individuals who donated were healthy Caucasians from Russia aged about 6 to 100. Every sample had a minimum of 6.5 million PBMCs isolated. A J-beta primer mix and a sample-barcoded 5' primer were used in a second PCR of about 7 to 12 cycles. TCRdb passed the 5' RACE reads through MiXCR, listing each CDR3 protein once. The repertoire holds 650,000 to 700,000 distinct CDR3 sequences, with approximately 52% as singletons. The sample comes from a study of blood T cells in healthy people across ages. The CDR3 has 13 amino acids. V lost 2 bases and J 13 bases, leaving 15 bases between the germline ends. The germline CDR1 and CDR2 sequences are SGHTA and FQGTGA. Study results and caveats: A strong correlation was seen between TCR beta diversity and naive T cell percentage. A greater number of naive CD4+ cells and higher diversity distinguished long-lived donors from aged donors.

The V gene is TRBV7-3, the J gene TRBJ2-1; D perhaps matches TRBD1 (5 bases). The receptor was isolated from an elderly woman in good health. Sequenced input: blood. CDR3 nucleotide sequence: TGTGCCAGCAGCTTAGGGGCTACGGAGACTCAGTTCTTC. This translates into CASSLGATETQFF.